Below, 11 T cell receptor beta chains from the same sample are listed, as sequenced in a study of T cell responses to AZD1222 COVID-19 vaccine. Sequencing used immunoSEQ multiplex PCR; TCRdb keeps in-frame clones, though not all of them. The data contain just under 55,000 clones, roughly nine tenths of them seen just once; the ten biggest clones take up roughly 2%. Sequenced material: peripheral blood, taken on day 0 of AZD1222 vaccination. The source of these receptors is an adult in good health.

The CDR3 bases are TGTGCCAGCAGCCGGGACAGCCGATCACAAGATACGCAGTATTTT. It translates to CASSRDSRSQDTQYF. This chain uses TRBV7-9 with TRBJ2-3; 7 bases line up with TRBD1. The V segment lost 5 bases and the J segment 5 bases; nucleotides outside the gene matches: 10. In germline, CDR1 is SEHNR, CDR2 FQNEAQ (reference sequence). The CDR3 runs 15 residues.

This clone was recorded a few times. The chain joins TRBV28 to TRBJ2-3; 7 positions match TRBD1. The CDR3 is 16 residues long. In germline, CDR1 is MDHEN, CDR2 SYDVKM. With 4 bases clipped from V and 2 bases from J, the junction kept 9 bases outside the gene matches. The CDR3 bases are TGTGCCAGCAGTTCCGCCGGGACAGACCACACAGATACGCAGTATTTT. Protein sequence: CASSSAGTDHTDTQYF.

Comment on this clone: Compared with germline, one end of the junction differs, possibly owing to a read error. Distinct nucleotide sequences in the sample also encode this CDR3. The chain uses TRBV7-9 and TRBJ1-5, with 7 nucleotides matching TRBD1. The CDR3 has 14 residues. From germline, CDR1 is SEHNR and CDR2 FQNEAQ (reference sequence). CDR3 residues: CASSLAGGNQPQHF. The CDR3 nucleotides are TGTGCCAGCAGCTTAGCAGGGGGCAACCAGCCCCAGCATTTT.

The rearrangement links TRBV6-5 to TRBJ2-3; 9 nucleotides match TRBD1. Germline CDR1 MNHEY, CDR2 SVGAGI. V was clipped by 6 bases and J by 3 bases; unmatched bases: 7. This CDR3 has 15 residues. In DNA, the CDR3 is TGTGCCAGCAGGGAGGACAGGGGAAGGACAGATACGCAGTATTTT. It translates to CASREDRGRTDTQYF.

This clone was seen once. The chain is built from TRBV7-9 and TRBJ2-3, with a possible D match to TRBD2 (5 bases). The CDR3 spans 17 residues. Trimming stripped 2 bases from V and 2 bases from J, with 17 bases between. Germline loops: CDR1 SEHNR, CDR2 FQNEAQ (reference sequence). CDR3 coding DNA: TGTGCCAGCAGCTTAAGTTGGACCCGGGATTCCACAGATACGCAGTATTTT. Residues: CASSLSWTRDSTDTQYF. The full variable domain, in which reference TRBV7-9 and TRBJ2-3 provide the parts outside the CDR3, is DTGVSQNPRHKITKRGQNVTFRCDPISEHNRLYWYRQTLGQGPEFLTYFQNEAQLEKSRLLSDRFSAERPKGSFSTLEIQRTEQGDSAMYLCASSLSWTRDSTDTQYFGPGTRLTVL.

This sequence joins TRBV29-1 and TRBJ2-6; a weak D match, TRBD2 (6 bases). Germline CDR1 and CDR2: SQVTM and ANQGSEA. This CDR3 spans 14 amino acids. V was clipped by 7 bases and J by 2 bases, with 12 bases between them. CDR3 protein: CSATSSAGANVLTF. The CDR3 DNA reads TGCAGCGCGACCTCTAGCGCTGGGGCCAACGTCCTGACTTTC.

This clone showed up just once. The chain carries TRBV15 and TRBJ1-5; D may be TRBD1 (5 bases). The length of the CDR3 is 13 residues. The germline gives CDR1 LNHNV, CDR2 YYDKDF (reference sequence). The V end was cut by 7 bases, the J end by 0 bases, with 7 bases between. This CDR3 is CATTRGSNQPQHF. In DNA form, the CDR3 reads TGTGCCACCACTAGGGGTAGCAATCAGCCCCAGCATTTT.

This rearrangement joins TRBV6-6 to TRBJ1-5, with unresolved D. Germline CDR1 reads MNHNY; CDR2 reads SVGAGI (reference sequence). The CDR3 extends over 14 amino acids. The V end was cut by 5 bases, the J end by 2 bases, with 10 bases between. CDR3 amino acids: CASSLWGGNQPQHF. For the CDR3, the DNA is TGTGCCAGCAGTCTCTGGGGTGGCAATCAGCCCCAGCATTTT.

This clone occurred once. V usage is TRBV6-4 and J usage is TRBJ2-1; D call uncertain. In germline, CDR1 is MRHNA, CDR2 SNTAGT. Trimming shortened V by 2 bases and J by 6 bases, and 11 bases separated the two germline ends. CDR3 length: 14 amino acids. The CDR3 reads CASSDKPTFNEQFF. The CDR3 nucleotides are TGTGCCAGCAGTGACAAGCCGACTTTCAATGAGCAGTTCTTC.

V usage is TRBV9 and J usage is TRBJ1-2; D unclear. CDR1 and CDR2 (germline): SGDLS, YYNGEE. The V gene lost 3 bases and the J gene lost 2 bases, with 11 bases spanning the gap. The CDR3 extends over 14 amino acids. CDR3 protein: CASSGRTDNYGYTF. In nucleotides, the CDR3 is TGTGCCAGCAGCGGGAGGACGGACAACTATGGCTACACCTTC.

This sequence joins TRBV7-6 and TRBJ1-5; 7 bases match TRBD1. Germline CDR1 SGHVS, CDR2 FNYEAQ. CDR3 length: 15 amino acids. V trimming: 1 base; J trimming: 4 bases; junction bases outside the gene matches: 4. In DNA form, the CDR3 reads TGTGCCAGCAGCTTAGGACTGGGACAGAATCAGCCCCAGCATTTT. Translation gives CASSLGLGQNQPQHF.